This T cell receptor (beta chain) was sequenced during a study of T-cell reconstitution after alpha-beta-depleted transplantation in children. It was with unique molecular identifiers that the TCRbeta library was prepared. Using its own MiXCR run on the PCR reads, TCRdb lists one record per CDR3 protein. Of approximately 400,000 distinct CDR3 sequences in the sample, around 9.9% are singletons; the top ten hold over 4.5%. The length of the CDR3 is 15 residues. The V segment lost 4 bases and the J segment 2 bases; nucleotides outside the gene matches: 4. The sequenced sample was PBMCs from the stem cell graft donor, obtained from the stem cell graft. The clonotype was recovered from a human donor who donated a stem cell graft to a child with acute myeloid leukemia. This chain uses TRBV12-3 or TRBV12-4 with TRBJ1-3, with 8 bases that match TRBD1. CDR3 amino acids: CASSWTGSPGNTIYF. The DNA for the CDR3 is TGTGCCAGCAGTTGGACAGGGTCCCCTGGAAACACCATATATTTT.